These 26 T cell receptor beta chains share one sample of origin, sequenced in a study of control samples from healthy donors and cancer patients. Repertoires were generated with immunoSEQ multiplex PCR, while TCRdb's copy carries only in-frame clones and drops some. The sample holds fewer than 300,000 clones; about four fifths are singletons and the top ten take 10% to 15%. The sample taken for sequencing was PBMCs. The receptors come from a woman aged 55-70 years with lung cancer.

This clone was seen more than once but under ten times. The CDR3 loop is CASSVVDRGAGNTIYF. The CDR3 nucleotides read TGTGCCAGCAGCGTAGTGGACAGGGGAGCTGGAAACACCATATATTTT. This rearrangement joins TRBV9 to TRBJ1-3, with TRBD1 matching over 9 bases. This CDR3 comprises 16 residues. Germline values: CDR1 SGDLS, CDR2 YYNGEE. Unmatched junction bases numbered 3, after V lost 0 bases and J lost 2 bases. Using reference TRBV9 and TRBJ1-3 for the parts outside the CDR3, the full variable domain is DSGVTQTPKHLITATGQRVTLRCSPRSGDLSVYWYQQSLDQGLQFLIQYYNGEERAKGNILERFSAQQFPDLHSELNLSSLELGDSALYFCASSVVDRGAGNTIYFGEGSWLTVV.

The DNA of the CDR3 is TGTGCCAGCAGCCGAGGGGAGGCCGGGGAGCTGTTTTTT. It translates to CASSRGEAGELFF. The V gene is TRBV14, the J gene TRBJ2-2; tentative D call: TRBD2 (6 bases). This CDR3 has 13 residues. Germline V lookup: CDR1 SGHDN, CDR2 FVKESK. Trimming cost V 4 bases and J 6 bases, with 9 bases left between them.

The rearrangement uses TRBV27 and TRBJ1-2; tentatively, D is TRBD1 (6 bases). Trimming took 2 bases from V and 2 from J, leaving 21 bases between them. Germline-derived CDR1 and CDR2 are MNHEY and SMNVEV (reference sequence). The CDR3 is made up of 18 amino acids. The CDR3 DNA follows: TGTGCCAGCAGTTTAAAGTCCGGGACAACGTCGAGCAACTATGGCTACACCTTC. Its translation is CASSLKSGTTSSNYGYTF.

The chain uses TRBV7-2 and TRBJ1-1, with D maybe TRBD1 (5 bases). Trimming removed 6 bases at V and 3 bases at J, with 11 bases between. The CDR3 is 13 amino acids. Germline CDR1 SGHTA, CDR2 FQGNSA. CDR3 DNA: TGTGCCAGCAGTGTTGACAGATACACTGAAGCTTTCTTT. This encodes CASSVDRYTEAFF.

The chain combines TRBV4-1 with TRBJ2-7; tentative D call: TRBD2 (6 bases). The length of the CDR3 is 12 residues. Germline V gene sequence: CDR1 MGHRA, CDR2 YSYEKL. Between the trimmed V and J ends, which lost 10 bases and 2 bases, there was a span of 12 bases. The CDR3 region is CATSGATYEQYF. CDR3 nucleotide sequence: TGCGCCACCTCGGGAGCCACCTACGAGCAGTACTTC.

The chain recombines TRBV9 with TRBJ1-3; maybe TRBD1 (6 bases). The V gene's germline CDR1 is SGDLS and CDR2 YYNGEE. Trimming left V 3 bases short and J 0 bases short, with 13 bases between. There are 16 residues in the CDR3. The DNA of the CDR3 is TGTGCCAGCAGCGCCGGACAGTCGACCTCTGGAAACACCATATATTTT. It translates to CASSAGQSTSGNTIYF.

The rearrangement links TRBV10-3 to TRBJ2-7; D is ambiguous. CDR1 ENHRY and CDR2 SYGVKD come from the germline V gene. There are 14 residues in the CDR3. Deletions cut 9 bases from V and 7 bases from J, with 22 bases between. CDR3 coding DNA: TGTGCCATGGCCCCCAGCGAGTCTACTCGGGAGCAGTACTTC. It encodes CAMAPSESTREQYF.

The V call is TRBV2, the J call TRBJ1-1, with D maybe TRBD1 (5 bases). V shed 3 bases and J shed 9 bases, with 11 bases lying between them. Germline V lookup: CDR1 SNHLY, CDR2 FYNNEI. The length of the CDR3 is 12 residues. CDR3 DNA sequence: TGTGCCAGCAGTGACCGGGGCTTACAAGCTTTCTTT. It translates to CASSDRGLQAFF.

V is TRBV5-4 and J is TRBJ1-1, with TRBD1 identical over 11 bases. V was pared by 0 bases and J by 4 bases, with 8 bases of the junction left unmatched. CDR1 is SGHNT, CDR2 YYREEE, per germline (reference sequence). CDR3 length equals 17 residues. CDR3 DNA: TGTGCCAGCAGCTTGGATATTGGACAGGGGGCGGGCACTGAAGCTTTCTTT. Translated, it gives CASSLDIGQGAGTEAFF.

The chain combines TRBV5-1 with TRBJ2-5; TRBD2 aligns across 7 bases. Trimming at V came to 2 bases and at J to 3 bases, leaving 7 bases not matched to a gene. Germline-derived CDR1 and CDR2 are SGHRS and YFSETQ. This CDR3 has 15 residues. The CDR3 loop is CASSFRGDAEETQYF. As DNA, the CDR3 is TGCGCCAGCAGCTTCCGGGGGGACGCCGAAGAGACCCAGTACTTC.

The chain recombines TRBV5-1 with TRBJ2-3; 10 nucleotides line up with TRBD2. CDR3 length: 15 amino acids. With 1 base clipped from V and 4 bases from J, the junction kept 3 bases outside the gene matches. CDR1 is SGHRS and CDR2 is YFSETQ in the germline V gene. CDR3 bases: TGCGCCAGCAGCTTGCGAAGCGGGGGGGCAGATACGCAGTATTTT. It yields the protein CASSLRSGGADTQYF.

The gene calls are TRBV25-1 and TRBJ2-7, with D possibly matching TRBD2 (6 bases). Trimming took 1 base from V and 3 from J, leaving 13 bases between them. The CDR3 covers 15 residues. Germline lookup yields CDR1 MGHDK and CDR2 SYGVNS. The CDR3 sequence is CASSELEGSYYEQYF. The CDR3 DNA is TGTGCCAGCAGTGAATTGGAGGGGTCCTACTACGAGCAGTACTTC.

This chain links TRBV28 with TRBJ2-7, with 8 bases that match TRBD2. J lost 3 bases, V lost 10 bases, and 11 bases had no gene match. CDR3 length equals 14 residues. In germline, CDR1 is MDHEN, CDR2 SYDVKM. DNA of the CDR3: TGTGCCACCACAACCGGGACTAGAAGCTACGAGCAGTACTTC. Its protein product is CATTTGTRSYEQYF. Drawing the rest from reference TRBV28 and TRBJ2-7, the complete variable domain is DVKVTQSSRYLVKRTGEKVFLECVQDMDHENMFWYRQDPGLGLRLIYFSYDVKMKEKGDIPEGYSVSREKKERFSLILESASTNQTSMYLCATTTGTRSYEQYFGPGTRLTVT.

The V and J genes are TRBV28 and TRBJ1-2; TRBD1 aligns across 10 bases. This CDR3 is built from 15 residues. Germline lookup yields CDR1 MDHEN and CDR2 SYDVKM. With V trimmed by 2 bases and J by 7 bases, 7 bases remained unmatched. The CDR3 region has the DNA TGTGCCAGCAGTTTAGGGGACAGGGGACGGAGTGGCTACACCTTC. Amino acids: CASSLGDRGRSGYTF.

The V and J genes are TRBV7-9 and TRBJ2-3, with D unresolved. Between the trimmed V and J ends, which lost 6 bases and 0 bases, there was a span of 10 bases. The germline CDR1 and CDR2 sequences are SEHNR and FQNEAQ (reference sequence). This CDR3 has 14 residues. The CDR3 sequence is CASRGGSSTDTQYF. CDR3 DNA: TGTGCCAGCAGAGGCGGATCTAGCACAGATACGCAGTATTTT.

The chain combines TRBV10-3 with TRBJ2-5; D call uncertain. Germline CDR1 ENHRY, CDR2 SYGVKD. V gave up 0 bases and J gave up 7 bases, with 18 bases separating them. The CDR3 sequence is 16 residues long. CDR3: CAISESKGVIGVTQYF. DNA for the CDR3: TGTGCCATCAGTGAGTCGAAAGGAGTAATTGGCGTGACCCAGTACTTC.

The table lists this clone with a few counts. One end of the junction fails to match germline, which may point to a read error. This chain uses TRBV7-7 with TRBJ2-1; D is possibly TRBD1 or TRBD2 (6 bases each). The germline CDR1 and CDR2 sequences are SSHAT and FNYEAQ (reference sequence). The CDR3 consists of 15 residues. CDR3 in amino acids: CASSLGGPGVNEQFF. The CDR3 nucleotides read TGTGCTAGCAGCTTGGGGGGCCCTGGGGTGAATGAGCAGTTCTTC.

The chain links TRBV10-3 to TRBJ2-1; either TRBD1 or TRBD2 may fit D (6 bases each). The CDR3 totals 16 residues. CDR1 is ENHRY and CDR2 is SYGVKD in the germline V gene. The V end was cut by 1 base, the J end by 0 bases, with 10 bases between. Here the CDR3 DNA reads TGTGCCATCAGTGAGTTCGCGGGACACTCCTACAATGAGCAGTTCTTC. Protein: CAISEFAGHSYNEQFF.

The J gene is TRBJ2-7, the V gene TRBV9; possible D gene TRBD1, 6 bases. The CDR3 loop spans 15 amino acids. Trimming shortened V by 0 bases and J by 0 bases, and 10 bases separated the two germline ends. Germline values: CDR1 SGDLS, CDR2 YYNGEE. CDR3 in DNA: TGTGCCAGCAGCGTAGCAGTGACAGGCTCCTACGAGCAGTACTTC. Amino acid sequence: CASSVAVTGSYEQYF. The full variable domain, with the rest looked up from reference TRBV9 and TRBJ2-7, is DSGVTQTPKHLITATGQRVTLRCSPRSGDLSVYWYQQSLDQGLQFLIQYYNGEERAKGNILERFSAQQFPDLHSELNLSSLELGDSALYFCASSVAVTGSYEQYFGPGTRLTVT.

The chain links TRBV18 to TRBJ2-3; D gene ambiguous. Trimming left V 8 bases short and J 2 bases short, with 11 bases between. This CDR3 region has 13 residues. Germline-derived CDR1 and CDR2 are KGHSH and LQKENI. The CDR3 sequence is CASRNDPTDTQYF. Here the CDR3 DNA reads TGTGCCAGCCGGAACGACCCCACAGATACGCAGTATTTT.

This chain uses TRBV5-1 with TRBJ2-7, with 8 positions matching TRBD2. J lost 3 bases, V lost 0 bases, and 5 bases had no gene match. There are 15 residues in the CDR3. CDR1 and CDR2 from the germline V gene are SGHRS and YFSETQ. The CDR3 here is CASSLALAGVYEQYF. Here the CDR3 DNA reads TGCGCCAGCAGCTTGGCCCTAGCGGGTGTCTACGAGCAGTACTTC. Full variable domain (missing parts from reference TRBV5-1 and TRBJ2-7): KAGVTQTPRYLIKTRGQQVTLSCSPISGHRSVSWYQQTPGQGLQFLFEYFSETQRNKGNFPGRFSGRQFSNSRSEMNVSTLELGDSALYLCASSLALAGVYEQYFGPGTRLTVT.

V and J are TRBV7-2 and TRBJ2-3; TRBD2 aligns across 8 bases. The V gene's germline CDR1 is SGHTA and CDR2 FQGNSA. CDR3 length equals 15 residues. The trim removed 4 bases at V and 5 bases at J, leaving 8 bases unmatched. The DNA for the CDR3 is TGTGCCAGCAGCTCGGGACTAGAGTCAGGAGATACGCAGTATTTT. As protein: CASSSGLESGDTQYF.

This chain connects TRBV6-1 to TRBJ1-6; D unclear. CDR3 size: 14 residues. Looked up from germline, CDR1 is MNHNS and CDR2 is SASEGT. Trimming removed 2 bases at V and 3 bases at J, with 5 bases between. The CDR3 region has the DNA TGTGCCAGCAGTGAACTAAGCTATAATTCACCCCTCCACTTT. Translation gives CASSELSYNSPLHF.

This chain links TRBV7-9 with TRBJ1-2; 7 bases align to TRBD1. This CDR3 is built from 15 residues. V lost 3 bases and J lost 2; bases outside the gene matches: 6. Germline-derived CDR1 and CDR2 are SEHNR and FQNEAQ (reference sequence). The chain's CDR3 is CASSFYSGGNYGYTF. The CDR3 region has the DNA TGTGCCAGCAGCTTTTACTCAGGGGGGAACTATGGCTACACCTTC.

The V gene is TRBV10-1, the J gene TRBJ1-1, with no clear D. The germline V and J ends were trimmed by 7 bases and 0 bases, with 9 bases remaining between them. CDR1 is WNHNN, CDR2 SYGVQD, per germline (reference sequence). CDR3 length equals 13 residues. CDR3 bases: TGCGCCAGCAAGGGAGACCTGAACACTGAAGCTTTCTTT. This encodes CASKGDLNTEAFF.

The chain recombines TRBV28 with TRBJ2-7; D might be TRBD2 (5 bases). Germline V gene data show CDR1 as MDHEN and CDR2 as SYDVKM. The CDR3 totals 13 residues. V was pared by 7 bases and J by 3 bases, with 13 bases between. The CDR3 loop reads CASKPAESYEQYF. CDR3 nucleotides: TGTGCCAGCAAGCCAGCGGAAAGCTACGAGCAGTACTTC.